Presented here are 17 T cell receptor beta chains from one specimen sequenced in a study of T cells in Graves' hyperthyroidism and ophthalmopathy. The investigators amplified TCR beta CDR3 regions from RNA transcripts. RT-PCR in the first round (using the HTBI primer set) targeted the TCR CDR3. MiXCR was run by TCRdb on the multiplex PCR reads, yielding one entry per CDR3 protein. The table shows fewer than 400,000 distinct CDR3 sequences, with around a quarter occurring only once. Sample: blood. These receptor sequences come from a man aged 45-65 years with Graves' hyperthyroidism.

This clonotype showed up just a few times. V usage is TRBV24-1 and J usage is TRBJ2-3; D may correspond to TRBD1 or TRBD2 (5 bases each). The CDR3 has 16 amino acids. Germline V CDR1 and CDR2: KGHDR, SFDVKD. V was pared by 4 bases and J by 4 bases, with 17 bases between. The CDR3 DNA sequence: TGTGCCACCAGTGACCCCGGGACCAGAGGAGCAGATACGCAGTATTTT. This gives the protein CATSDPGTRGADTQYF.

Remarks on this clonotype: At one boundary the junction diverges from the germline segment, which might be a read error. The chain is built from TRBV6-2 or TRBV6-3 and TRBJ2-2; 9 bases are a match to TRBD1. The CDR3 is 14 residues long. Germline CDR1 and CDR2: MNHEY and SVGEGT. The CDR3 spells CASKRTGDTGELSF. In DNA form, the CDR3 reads TGTGCCAGCAAACGGACAGGGGACACCGGGGAGCTGTCTTTT.

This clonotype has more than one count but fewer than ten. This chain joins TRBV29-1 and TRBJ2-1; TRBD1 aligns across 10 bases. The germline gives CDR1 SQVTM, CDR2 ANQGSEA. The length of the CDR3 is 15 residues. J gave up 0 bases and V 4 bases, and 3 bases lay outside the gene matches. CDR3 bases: TGCAGCGTTGGGGACAGGGGACTCTCCTACAATGAGCAGTTCTTC. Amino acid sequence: CSVGDRGLSYNEQFF.

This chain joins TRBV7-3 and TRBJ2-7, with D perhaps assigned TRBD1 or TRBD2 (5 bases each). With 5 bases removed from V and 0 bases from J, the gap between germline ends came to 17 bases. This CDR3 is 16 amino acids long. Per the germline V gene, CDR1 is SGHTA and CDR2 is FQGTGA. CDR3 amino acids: CASSNRRDLYSYEQYF. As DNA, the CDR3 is TGTGCCAGCAGCAATCGCCGGGACCTTTACTCCTACGAGCAGTACTTC. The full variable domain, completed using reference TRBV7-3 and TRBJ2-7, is GAGVSQTPSNKVTEKGKYVELRCDPISGHTALYWYRQSLGQGPEFLIYFQGTGAADDSGLPNDRFFAVRPEGSVSTLKIQRTERGDSAVYLCASSNRRDLYSYEQYFGPGTRLTVT.

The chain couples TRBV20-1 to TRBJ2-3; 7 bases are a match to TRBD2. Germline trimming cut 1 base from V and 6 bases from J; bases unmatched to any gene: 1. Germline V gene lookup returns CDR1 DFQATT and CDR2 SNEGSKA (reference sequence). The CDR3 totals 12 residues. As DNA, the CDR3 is TGCAGTGCTAGAGCGGGAGGCGATACGCAGTATTTT. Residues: CSARAGGDTQYF.

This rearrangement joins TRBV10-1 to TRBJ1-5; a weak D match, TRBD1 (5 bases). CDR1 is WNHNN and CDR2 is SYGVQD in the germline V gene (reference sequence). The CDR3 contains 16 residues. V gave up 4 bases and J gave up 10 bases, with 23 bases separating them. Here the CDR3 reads CASSGPGGVSRGPQHF. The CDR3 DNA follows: TGCGCCAGCAGTGGACCAGGAGGGGTTTCAAGGGGTCCCCAGCATTTT.

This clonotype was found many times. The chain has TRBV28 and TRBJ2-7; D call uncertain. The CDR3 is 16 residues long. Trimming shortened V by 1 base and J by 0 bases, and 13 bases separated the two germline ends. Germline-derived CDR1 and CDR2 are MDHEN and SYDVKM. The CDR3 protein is CASSLLFRQSSYEQYF. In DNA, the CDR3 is TGTGCCAGCAGTTTATTGTTTCGGCAGAGCTCCTACGAGCAGTACTTC.

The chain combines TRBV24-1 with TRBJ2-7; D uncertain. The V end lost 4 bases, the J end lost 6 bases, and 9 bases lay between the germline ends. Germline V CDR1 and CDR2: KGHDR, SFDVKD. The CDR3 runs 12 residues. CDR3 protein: CATSENSGEQYF. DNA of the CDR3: TGTGCCACCAGTGAAAACTCAGGCGAGCAGTACTTC.

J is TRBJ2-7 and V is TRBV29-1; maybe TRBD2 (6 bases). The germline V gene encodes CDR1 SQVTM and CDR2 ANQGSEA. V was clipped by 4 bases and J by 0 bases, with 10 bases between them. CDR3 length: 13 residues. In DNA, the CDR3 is TGCAGCGTTGTATTGGACTACTCCTACGAGCAGTACTTC. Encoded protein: CSVVLDYSYEQYF.

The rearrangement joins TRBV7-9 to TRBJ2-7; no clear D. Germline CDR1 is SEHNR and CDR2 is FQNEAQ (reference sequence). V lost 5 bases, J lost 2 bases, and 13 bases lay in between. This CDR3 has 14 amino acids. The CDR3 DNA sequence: TGTGCCAGCAGCCCAGTAGCTTGGCCCTACGAGCAGTACTTC. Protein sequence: CASSPVAWPYEQYF. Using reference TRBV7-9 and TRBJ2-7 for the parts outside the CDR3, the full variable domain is DTGVSQNPRHKITKRGQNVTFRCDPISEHNRLYWYRQTLGQGPEFLTYFQNEAQLEKSRLLSDRFSAERPKGSFSTLEIQRTEQGDSAMYLCASSPVAWPYEQYFGPGTRLTVT.

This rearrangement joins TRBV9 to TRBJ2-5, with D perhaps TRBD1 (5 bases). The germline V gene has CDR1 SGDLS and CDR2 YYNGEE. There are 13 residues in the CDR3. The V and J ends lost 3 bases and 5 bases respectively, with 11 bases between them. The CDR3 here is CASSDQGVETQYF. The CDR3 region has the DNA TGTGCCAGCAGCGATCAGGGTGTTGAGACCCAGTACTTC.

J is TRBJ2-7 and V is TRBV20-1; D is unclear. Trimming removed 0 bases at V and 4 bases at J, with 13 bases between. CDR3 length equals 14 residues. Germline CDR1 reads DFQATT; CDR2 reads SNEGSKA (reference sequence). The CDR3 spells CSARDPIGRYEQYF. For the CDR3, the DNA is TGCAGTGCTAGAGATCCGATAGGGCGGTACGAGCAGTACTTC.

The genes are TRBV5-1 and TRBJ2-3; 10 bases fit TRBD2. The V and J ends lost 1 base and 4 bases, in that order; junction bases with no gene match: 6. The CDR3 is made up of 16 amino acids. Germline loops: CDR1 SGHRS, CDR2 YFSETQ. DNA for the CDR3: TGCGCCAGCAGCTTGCAGCTAGCGGGAGCTGCAGATACGCAGTATTTT. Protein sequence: CASSLQLAGAADTQYF.

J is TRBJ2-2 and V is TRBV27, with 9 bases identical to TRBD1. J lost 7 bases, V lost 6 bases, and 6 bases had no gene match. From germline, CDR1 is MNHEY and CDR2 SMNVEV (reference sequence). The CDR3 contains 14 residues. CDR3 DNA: TGTGCCAGCAGCTGGACAGGGGTGGGCGGGGAGCTGTTTTTT. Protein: CASSWTGVGGELFF.

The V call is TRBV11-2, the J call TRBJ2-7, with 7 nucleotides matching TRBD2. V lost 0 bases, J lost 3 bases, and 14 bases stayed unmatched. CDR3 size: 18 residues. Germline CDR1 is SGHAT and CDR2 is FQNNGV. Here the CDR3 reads CASSLDFFAWASGYEQYF. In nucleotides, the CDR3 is TGTGCCAGCAGCTTAGATTTTTTTGCCTGGGCTAGCGGCTACGAGCAGTACTTC.

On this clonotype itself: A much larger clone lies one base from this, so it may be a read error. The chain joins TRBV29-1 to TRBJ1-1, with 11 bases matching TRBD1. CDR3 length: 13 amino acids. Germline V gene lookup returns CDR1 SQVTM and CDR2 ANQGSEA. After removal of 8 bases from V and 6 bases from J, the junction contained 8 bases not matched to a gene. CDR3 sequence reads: CSLAPGQGAEAFF. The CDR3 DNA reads TGCAGCTTGGCCCCGGGACAGGGGGCTGAAGCTTTCTTT.

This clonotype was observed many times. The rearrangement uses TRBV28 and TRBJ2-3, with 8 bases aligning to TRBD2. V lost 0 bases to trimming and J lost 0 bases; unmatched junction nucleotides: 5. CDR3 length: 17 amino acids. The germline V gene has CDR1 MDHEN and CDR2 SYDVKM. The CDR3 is CASSLWGTSGSTDTQYF. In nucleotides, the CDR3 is TGTGCCAGCAGTTTATGGGGAACTAGCGGAAGCACAGATACGCAGTATTTT.